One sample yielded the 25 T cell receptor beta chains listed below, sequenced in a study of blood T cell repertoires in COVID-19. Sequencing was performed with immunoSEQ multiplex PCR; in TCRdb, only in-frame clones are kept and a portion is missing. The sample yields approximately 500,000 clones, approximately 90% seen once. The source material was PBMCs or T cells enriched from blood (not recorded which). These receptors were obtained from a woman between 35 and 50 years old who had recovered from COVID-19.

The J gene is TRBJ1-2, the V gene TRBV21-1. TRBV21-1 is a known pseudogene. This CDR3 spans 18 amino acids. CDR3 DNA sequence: TGTGCCAGCAGCAAAGGGGGAGGGGTACAGGGAAGTAACTATGGCTACACCTTC. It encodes CASSKGGGVQGSNYGYTF.

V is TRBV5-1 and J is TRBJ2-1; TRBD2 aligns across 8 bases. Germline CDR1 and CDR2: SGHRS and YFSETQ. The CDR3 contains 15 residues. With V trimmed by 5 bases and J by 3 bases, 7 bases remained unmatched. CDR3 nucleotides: TGCGCCAGCAGTTCGCCGGGACTAGGCTACAATGAGCAGTTCTTC. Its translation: CASSSPGLGYNEQFF.

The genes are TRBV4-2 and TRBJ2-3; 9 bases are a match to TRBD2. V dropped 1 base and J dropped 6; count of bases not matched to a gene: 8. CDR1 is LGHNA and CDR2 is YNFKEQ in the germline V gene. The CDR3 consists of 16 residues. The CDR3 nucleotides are TGTGCCAGCAGCCAAGTAACTAGCGGGTCGTGGGATACGCAGTATTTT. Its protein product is CASSQVTSGSWDTQYF.

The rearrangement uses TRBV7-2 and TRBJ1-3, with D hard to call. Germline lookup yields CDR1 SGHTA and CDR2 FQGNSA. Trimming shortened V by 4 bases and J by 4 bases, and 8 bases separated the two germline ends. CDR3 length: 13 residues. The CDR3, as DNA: TGTGCCAGCAGCTCGGGGAGAGGAAACACCATATATTTT. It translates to CASSSGRGNTIYF.

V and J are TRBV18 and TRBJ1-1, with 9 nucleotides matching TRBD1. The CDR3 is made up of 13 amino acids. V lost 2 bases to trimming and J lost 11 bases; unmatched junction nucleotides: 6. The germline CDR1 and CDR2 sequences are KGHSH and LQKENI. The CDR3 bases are TGTGCCAGCTCACCAGGGGAACAGGGGGCGGCTTTCTTT. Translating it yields CASSPGEQGAAFF.

The CDR3 spells CASSPGGLNNEQFF. The CDR3 coding sequence is TGTGCCAGCAGCCCCGGCGGACTCAACAATGAGCAGTTCTTC. The chain couples TRBV9 to TRBJ2-1, with D possibly being TRBD2 (5 bases). CDR3 length equals 14 residues. V lost 4 bases and J 5 bases, leaving 13 bases between the germline ends. CDR1 and CDR2 (germline): SGDLS, YYNGEE.

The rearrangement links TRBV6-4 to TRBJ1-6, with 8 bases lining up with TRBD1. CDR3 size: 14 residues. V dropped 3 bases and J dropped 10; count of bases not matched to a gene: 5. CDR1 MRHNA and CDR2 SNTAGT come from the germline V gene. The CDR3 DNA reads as TGTGCCAGCAGTGATGGGACAGGAGTGTCACCCCTCCACTTT. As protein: CASSDGTGVSPLHF.

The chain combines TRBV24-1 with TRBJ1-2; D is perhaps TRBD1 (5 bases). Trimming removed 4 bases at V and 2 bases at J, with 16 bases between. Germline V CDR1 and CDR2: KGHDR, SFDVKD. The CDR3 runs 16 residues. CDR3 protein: CATSDARPDNNYGYTF. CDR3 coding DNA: TGTGCCACCAGTGACGCGAGGCCGGACAACAACTATGGCTACACCTTC.

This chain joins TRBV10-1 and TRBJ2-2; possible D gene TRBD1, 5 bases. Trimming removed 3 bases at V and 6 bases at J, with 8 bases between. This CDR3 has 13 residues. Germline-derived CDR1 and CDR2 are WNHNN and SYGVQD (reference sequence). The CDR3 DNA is TGCGCCAGCAGTGACAGGGATCCCGGGGAGCTGTTTTTT. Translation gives CASSDRDPGELFF.

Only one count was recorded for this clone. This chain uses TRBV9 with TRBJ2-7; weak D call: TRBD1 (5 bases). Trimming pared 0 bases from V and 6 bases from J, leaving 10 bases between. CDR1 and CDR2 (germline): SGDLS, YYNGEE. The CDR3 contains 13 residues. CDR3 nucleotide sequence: TGTGCCAGCAGCGTAGGACAGTCGGGCGAGCAGTACTTC. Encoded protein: CASSVGQSGEQYF. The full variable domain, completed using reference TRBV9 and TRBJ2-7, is DSGVTQTPKHLITATGQRVTLRCSPRSGDLSVYWYQQSLDQGLQFLIQYYNGEERAKGNILERFSAQQFPDLHSELNLSSLELGDSALYFCASSVGQSGEQYFGPGTRLTVT.

CDR3 region: CASSQDRVVNEQFF. In nucleotides, the CDR3 is TGTGCCAGCAGCCAAGACAGGGTAGTCAATGAGCAGTTCTTC. V gene TRBV4-2 combines with J gene TRBJ2-1; TRBD1 might be the D (5 bases). V was trimmed by 0 bases and J by 6 bases, leaving 9 bases between them. In germline, CDR1 is LGHNA, CDR2 YNFKEQ. This CDR3 has 14 residues.

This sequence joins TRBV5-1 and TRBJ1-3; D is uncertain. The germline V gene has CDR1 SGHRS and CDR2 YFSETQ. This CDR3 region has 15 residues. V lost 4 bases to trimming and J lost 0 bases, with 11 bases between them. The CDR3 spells CASSPGENSGNTIYF. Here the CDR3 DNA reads TGCGCCAGCAGCCCCGGGGAAAACTCTGGAAACACCATATATTTT.

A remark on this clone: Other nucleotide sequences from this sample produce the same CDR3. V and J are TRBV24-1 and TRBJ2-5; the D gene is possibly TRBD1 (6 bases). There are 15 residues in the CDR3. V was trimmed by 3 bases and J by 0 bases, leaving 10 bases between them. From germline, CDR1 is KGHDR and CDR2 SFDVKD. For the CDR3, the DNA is TGTGCCACCAGTGATCCAACAGGGAACCAAGAGACCCAGTACTTC. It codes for CATSDPTGNQETQYF.

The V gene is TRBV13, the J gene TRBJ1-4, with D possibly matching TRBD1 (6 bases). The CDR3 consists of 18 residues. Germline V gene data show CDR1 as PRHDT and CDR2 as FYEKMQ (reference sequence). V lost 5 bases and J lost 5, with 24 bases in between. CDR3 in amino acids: CASSPTPDRGGYNEKLFF. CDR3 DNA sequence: TGTGCCAGCAGCCCAACCCCTGACCGGGGGGGCTACAATGAAAAACTGTTTTTT.

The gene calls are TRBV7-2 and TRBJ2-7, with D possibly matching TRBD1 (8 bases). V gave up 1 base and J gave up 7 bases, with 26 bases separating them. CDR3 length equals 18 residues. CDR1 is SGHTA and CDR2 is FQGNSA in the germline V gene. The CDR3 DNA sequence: TGTGCCAGCAGCTTAGGAGGTCCCCAGGGGGCGGGAGTAAGAGAGCAGTACTTC. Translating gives CASSLGGPQGAGVREQYF.

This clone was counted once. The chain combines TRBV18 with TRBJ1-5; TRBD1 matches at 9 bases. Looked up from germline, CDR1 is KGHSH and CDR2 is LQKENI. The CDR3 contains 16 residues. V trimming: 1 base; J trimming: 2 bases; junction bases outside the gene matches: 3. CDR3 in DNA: TGTGCCAGCTCACCACGGGGACAGGGAGGCAATCAGCCCCAGCATTTT. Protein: CASSPRGQGGNQPQHF.

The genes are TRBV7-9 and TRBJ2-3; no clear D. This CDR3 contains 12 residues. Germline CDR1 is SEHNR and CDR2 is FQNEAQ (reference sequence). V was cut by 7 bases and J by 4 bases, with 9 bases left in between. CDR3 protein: CASTLTADTQYF. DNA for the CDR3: TGTGCCAGCACCCTTACGGCAGATACGCAGTATTTT.

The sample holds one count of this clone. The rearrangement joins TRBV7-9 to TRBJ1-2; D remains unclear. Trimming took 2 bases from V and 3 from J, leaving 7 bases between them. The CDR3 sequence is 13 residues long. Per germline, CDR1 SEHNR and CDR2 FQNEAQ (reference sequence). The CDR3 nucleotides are TGTGCCAGCAGCTTATGGCAGGACTATGGCTACACCTTC. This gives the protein CASSLWQDYGYTF.

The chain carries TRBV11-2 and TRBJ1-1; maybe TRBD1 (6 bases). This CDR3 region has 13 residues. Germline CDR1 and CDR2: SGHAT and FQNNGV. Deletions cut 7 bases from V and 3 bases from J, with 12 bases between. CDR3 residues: CASTTGSYTEAFF. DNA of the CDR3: TGTGCCAGCACCACAGGGTCGTACACTGAAGCTTTCTTT. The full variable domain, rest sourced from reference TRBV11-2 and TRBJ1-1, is EAGVAQSPRYKIIEKRQSVAFWCNPISGHATLYWYQQILGQGPKLLIQFQNNGVVDDSQLPKDRFSAERLKGVDSTLKIQPAKLEDSAVYLCASTTGSYTEAFFGQGTRLTVV.

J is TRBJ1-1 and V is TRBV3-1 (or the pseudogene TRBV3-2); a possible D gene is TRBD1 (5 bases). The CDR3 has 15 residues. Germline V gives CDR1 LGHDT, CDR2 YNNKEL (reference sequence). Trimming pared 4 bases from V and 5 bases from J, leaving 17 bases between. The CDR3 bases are TGTGCCAGCAGCCCACTTTCCGGGGGAGGGACTGAAGCTTTCTTT. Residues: CASSPLSGGGTEAFF.

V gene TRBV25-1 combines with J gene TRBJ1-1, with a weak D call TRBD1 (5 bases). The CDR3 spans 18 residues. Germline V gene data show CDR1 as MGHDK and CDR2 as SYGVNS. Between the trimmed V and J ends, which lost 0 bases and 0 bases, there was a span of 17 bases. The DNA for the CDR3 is TGTGCCAGCAGTGAATATCCACCGGGACTGCTCCTGAACACTGAAGCTTTCTTT. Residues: CASSEYPPGLLLNTEAFF.

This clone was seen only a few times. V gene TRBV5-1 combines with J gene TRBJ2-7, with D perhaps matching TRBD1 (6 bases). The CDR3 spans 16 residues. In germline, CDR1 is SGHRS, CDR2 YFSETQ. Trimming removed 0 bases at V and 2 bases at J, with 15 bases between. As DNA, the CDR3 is TGCGCCAGCAGCTTGGTTACCAGGGGTGTCCCCTACGAGCAGTACTTC. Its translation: CASSLVTRGVPYEQYF.

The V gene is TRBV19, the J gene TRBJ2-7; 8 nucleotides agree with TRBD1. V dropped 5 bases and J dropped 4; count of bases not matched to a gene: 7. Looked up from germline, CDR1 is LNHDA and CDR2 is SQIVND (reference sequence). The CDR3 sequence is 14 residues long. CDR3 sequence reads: CASSPVDRVYEQYF. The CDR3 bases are TGTGCCAGTAGTCCCGTGGACAGGGTGTACGAGCAGTACTTC.

CDR3 sequence reads: CAISEMTDVNYTF. In DNA, the CDR3 is TGTGCCATCAGTGAAATGACAGACGTAAACTACACCTTC. This rearrangement joins TRBV10-3 to TRBJ1-2; possibly TRBD1 for D (5 bases). Trimming took 3 bases from V and 10 from J, leaving 15 bases between them. Germline V gene lookup returns CDR1 ENHRY and CDR2 SYGVKD. There are 13 residues in the CDR3.

The chain's CDR3 is CSARTDYNEQFF. CDR3 coding DNA: TGCAGCGCTCGGACAGACTACAATGAGCAGTTCTTC. The chain uses TRBV29-1 and TRBJ2-1; perhaps TRBD1 as D (6 bases). CDR1 and CDR2 from the germline V gene are SQVTM and ANQGSEA. The V end was cut by 7 bases, the J end by 3 bases, with 10 bases between. The CDR3 totals 12 residues.